One sample yielded the 25 T cell receptor beta chains listed below, sequenced in a study of regulatory T cells in long-lasting Graves disease. Indicated time point: persistent/refractory GD, antithyroid drugs over 5 years with positive TRAb. TCR sequences were obtained from RNA taken from PBMCs. The authors built TCR beta libraries using iRepertoire HTBI primers and Arm-PCR of CDR3 regions. TCRdb re-called the multiplex PCR reads through MiXCR, storing one row per CDR3 protein. The sample has 600,000 to 800,000 distinct CDR3 sequences, about 30% seen once. Material: peripheral blood mononuclear cells (PBMCs), obtained when the disease was refractory, from a patient treated with antithyroid drugs. The receptor set was obtained from a female donor with Graves disease.

The chain is built from TRBV6-1 and TRBJ2-5; D may be TRBD2 (7 bases). The CDR3 sequence is 14 residues long. Per the germline V gene, CDR1 is MNHNS and CDR2 is SASEGT. With 6 bases removed from V and 5 bases from J, the gap between germline ends came to 16 bases. This CDR3 reads CASSDGGGGETQYF. CDR3 nucleotide sequence: TGTGCCAGCAGCGATGGGGGAGGGGGTGAGACCCAGTACTTC.

J is TRBJ1-1 and V is TRBV5-1; D might be TRBD1 (6 bases). Trimming stripped 7 bases from V and 7 bases from J, with 17 bases between. The CDR3 spans 13 residues. Germline CDR1 is SGHRS and CDR2 is YFSETQ. For the CDR3, the DNA is TGCGCCAGCTCGTCCGGAACAGGGCTTGAAGCTTTCTTT. Amino acids: CASSSGTGLEAFF. The full variable domain, its missing parts supplied by reference TRBV5-1 and TRBJ1-1, is KAGVTQTPRYLIKTRGQQVTLSCSPISGHRSVSWYQQTPGQGLQFLFEYFSETQRNKGNFPGRFSGRQFSNSRSEMNVSTLELGDSALYLCASSSGTGLEAFFGQGTRLTVV.

This clonotype has ten or more counts. V usage is TRBV6-1 and J usage is TRBJ1-1; 7 bases are shared with TRBD1. The CDR3 covers 13 residues. The V and J ends lost 6 bases and 5 bases, in that order; junction bases with no gene match: 6. The germline gives CDR1 MNHNS, CDR2 SASEGT. Written as DNA, the CDR3 is TGTGCCAGCAGACCGACAGGGCGGACTGAAGCTTTCTTT. Protein product: CASRPTGRTEAFF.

This clonotype has more than one count but fewer than ten. The chain has TRBV11-2 and TRBJ2-7; tentatively, D is TRBD2 (5 bases). There are 14 residues in the CDR3. V shed 6 bases and J shed 2 bases, with 14 bases lying between them. Looked up from germline, CDR1 is SGHAT and CDR2 is FQNNGV. The CDR3 sequence: CASSATGFPYEQYF. The CDR3 coding sequence is TGTGCCAGCAGTGCAACGGGGTTCCCCTACGAGCAGTACTTC.

The genes are TRBV5-1 and TRBJ2-1; 13 positions match TRBD2. Unmatched junction bases numbered 4, after V lost 4 bases and J lost 6 bases. Germline V gene lookup returns CDR1 SGHRS and CDR2 YFSETQ. The CDR3 runs to 15 residues. CDR3 residues: CASSELAGGSNEQFF. CDR3 nucleotide sequence: TGCGCCAGCAGCGAACTAGCGGGAGGGAGCAATGAGCAGTTCTTC.

This clonotype has a handful of counts. The chain carries TRBV3-1 and TRBJ1-1, with TRBD1 matching 8 bases. The ends lost 3 bases at V and 8 bases at J; junction bases unmatched: 8. Germline CDR1 reads LGHDT; CDR2 reads YNNKEL (reference sequence). The CDR3 has 14 amino acids. Here the CDR3 DNA reads TGTGCCAGCAGCCAGGAGGACAGGGCCCGAGAAGCTTTCTTT. Translated, it gives CASSQEDRAREAFF.

The gene calls are TRBV7-9 and TRBJ2-7; D gene ambiguous. V was trimmed by 5 bases and J by 3 bases, leaving 14 bases between them. The germline CDR1 and CDR2 sequences are SEHNR and FQNEAQ (reference sequence). The CDR3 consists of 14 residues. CDR3 DNA: TGTGCCAGCAGCCCTTTGGACGGAATCTACGAGCAGTACTTC. Amino acid sequence: CASSPLDGIYEQYF.

About this clonotype itself: This likely stems from a read error, as it lies one base from a far larger clone. The gene calls are TRBV10-3 and TRBJ1-1, with D unresolved. CDR1 and CDR2 from the germline V gene are ENHRY and SYGVKD. Deletions cut 4 bases from V and 3 bases from J, with 6 bases between. The CDR3 totals 12 residues. The CDR3 DNA sequence: TGTGCCATCAGTGTTGGGGACACTGAAGCTTTCTTT. Translating it yields CAISVGDTEAFF.

The gene calls are TRBV7-2 and TRBJ2-3; 15 bases agree with TRBD2. CDR1 is SGHTA, CDR2 FQGNSA, per germline. V dropped 4 bases and J dropped 3; count of bases not matched to a gene: 5. The CDR3 extends over 17 amino acids. CDR3 region: CASSSRTSGRATDTQYF. CDR3 in DNA: TGTGCCAGCAGCTCGAGGACTAGCGGGAGGGCTACAGATACGCAGTATTTT.

The chain employs TRBV29-1 and TRBJ1-1; 7 nucleotides match TRBD1. Germline V gene data show CDR1 as SQVTM and CDR2 as ANQGSEA. The CDR3 covers 13 residues. With 4 bases clipped from V and 1 base from J, the junction kept 3 bases outside the gene matches. The CDR3 loop reads CSVGTGTNTEAFF. DNA of the CDR3: TGCAGCGTTGGGACAGGAACGAACACTGAAGCTTTCTTT.

This clonotype was seen only a few times. The V and J genes are TRBV28 and TRBJ2-7, with TRBD2 matching 10 bases. This CDR3 region has 13 residues. The germline gives CDR1 MDHEN, CDR2 SYDVKM. Trimming took 5 bases from V and 7 from J; bases not matched to a gene: 5. CDR3 sequence reads: CASSGLADWEQYF. CDR3 sequence (DNA): TGTGCCAGCAGTGGACTAGCGGACTGGGAGCAGTACTTC.

This clonotype was observed a few times. This sequence joins TRBV29-1 and TRBJ2-7, with 7 bases fitting TRBD2. The CDR3 is 19 amino acids. In germline, CDR1 is SQVTM, CDR2 ANQGSEA. V trimming: 1 base; J trimming: 2 bases; junction bases outside the gene matches: 20. The CDR3 sequence is CSVEGQGTYWREPPYEQYF. The CDR3 nucleotides read TGCAGCGTTGAAGGCCAGGGAACTTACTGGCGGGAGCCACCCTACGAGCAGTACTTC.

The sample holds a few counts of this clonotype. V usage is TRBV28 and J usage is TRBJ1-5; 7 bases map to TRBD1. The CDR3 contains 15 residues. The J segment lost 3 bases and the V segment lost 2 bases, leaving 4 bases of the junction unmatched. Germline loops: CDR1 MDHEN, CDR2 SYDVKM. CDR3 in amino acids: CASSLPRGVNQPQHF. In DNA, the CDR3 is TGTGCCAGCAGTTTACCCAGGGGGGTCAATCAGCCCCAGCATTTT.

This clonotype was observed at least ten times. The chain employs TRBV12-3 or TRBV12-4 and TRBJ2-7; the D gene is possibly TRBD1 (5 bases). The CDR3 runs 13 residues. Trimming cost V 4 bases and J 2 bases, with 9 bases left between them. The CDR3 region is CASSWGVAYEQYF. The CDR3 coding sequence is TGTGCCAGCAGTTGGGGCGTAGCCTACGAGCAGTACTTC.

This clonotype was observed a few times. The chain uses TRBV5-1 and TRBJ1-1; a weak D match, TRBD1 (5 bases). CDR1 is SGHRS and CDR2 is YFSETQ in the germline V gene. The CDR3 consists of 16 residues. V shed 4 bases and J shed 0 bases, with 16 bases lying between them. The DNA for the CDR3 is TGCGCCAGCAGCCCGGACATAACCTCCATGAACACTGAAGCTTTCTTT. Protein sequence: CASSPDITSMNTEAFF.

J is TRBJ1-1 and V is TRBV11-1; 8 bases are shared with TRBD1. V lost 1 base and J lost 4; bases outside the gene matches: 8. Looked up from germline, CDR1 is SGHAT and CDR2 is FQDESV (reference sequence). The CDR3 length is 16 residues. CDR3 DNA sequence: TGTGCCAGCAGCTTAGAGCGACAGGGGAGGAGCACTGAAGCTTTCTTT. This translates into CASSLERQGRSTEAFF.

This sequence joins TRBV7-2 and TRBJ1-1, with TRBD1 as a possible D gene (6 bases). CDR1 is SGHTA and CDR2 is FQGNSA in the germline V gene. The CDR3 covers 17 residues. V dropped 1 base and J dropped 0 bases, with 15 bases sitting between them. CDR3 in amino acids: CASSLGPWGGMNTEAFF. The CDR3 region has the DNA TGTGCCAGCAGCTTAGGGCCTTGGGGGGGCATGAACACTGAAGCTTTCTTT.

This clonotype was detected only a few times. V gene TRBV10-3 combines with J gene TRBJ1-6, with D tentatively TRBD1 (6 bases). The germline gives CDR1 ENHRY, CDR2 SYGVKD. The ends were cut back, 8 bases at V and 7 bases at J, with 12 bases in the middle. CDR3 size: 13 residues. The CDR3 region has the DNA TGTGCCATCGGTAACGACAGGAATTCACCCCTCCACTTT. Translation gives CAIGNDRNSPLHF.

The V and J genes are TRBV20-1 and TRBJ1-2; 8 bases match TRBD1. The V gene end was trimmed by 7 bases and the J gene end by 1 base; junction bases not matched to a gene: 8. The CDR3 is made up of 14 amino acids. From germline, CDR1 is DFQATT and CDR2 SNEGSKA (reference sequence). The chain's CDR3 is CSVAKQGVNYGYTF. Written as DNA, the CDR3 is TGCAGTGTTGCAAAACAGGGGGTTAACTATGGCTACACCTTC.

This sequence joins TRBV5-1 and TRBJ2-7; TRBD2 aligns across 8 bases. J was trimmed by 6 bases and V by 2 bases; bases with no gene match: 7. CDR1 is SGHRS and CDR2 is YFSETQ in the germline V gene. This CDR3 contains 14 residues. Here the CDR3 reads CASSLERELREQYF. In nucleotides, the CDR3 is TGCGCCAGCAGCTTAGAGCGGGAGTTGCGCGAGCAGTACTTC.

The chain couples TRBV2 to TRBJ1-2, with 7 nucleotides matching TRBD1. This CDR3 has 17 residues. Looked up from germline, CDR1 is SNHLY and CDR2 is FYNNEI. With 4 bases clipped from V and 0 bases from J, the junction kept 11 bases outside the gene matches. The CDR3 is CASSGPDRVLTNYGYTF. CDR3 in DNA: TGTGCCAGCAGTGGACCTGACAGGGTACTTACTAACTATGGCTACACCTTC.

The chain has TRBV20-1 and TRBJ2-1, with 8 bases matching TRBD2. Germline V gene lookup returns CDR1 DFQATT and CDR2 SNEGSKA (reference sequence). The trim removed 5 bases at V and 7 bases at J, leaving 13 bases unmatched. This CDR3 is built from 15 residues. CDR3 region: CSALPSGRASNEQFF. For the CDR3, the DNA is TGCAGTGCTCTTCCATCCGGGAGGGCCTCTAATGAGCAGTTCTTC.

The rearrangement uses TRBV20-1 and TRBJ1-1; D gene unclear. This CDR3 is built from 14 residues. Germline values: CDR1 DFQATT, CDR2 SNEGSKA (reference sequence). V lost 5 bases to trimming and J lost 2 bases, with 15 bases between them. The CDR3 protein is CSAGPGVGNTEAFF. As DNA, the CDR3 is TGCAGTGCTGGTCCTGGTGTTGGAAACACTGAAGCTTTCTTT.

This chain uses TRBV7-6 with TRBJ1-1; D unclear. CDR3 length: 14 amino acids. Germline CDR1 SGHVS, CDR2 FNYEAQ. V was clipped by 5 bases and J by 1 base, with 11 bases between them. CDR3 nucleotide sequence: TGTGCCAGCAGCCTCGCTGCCAAGAACACTGAAGCTTTCTTT. Protein: CASSLAAKNTEAFF.

The table lists this clonotype with many counts. The CDR3 nucleotides are TGTGCCAGCAAGCCGACAGGGACCTATGGCTACACCTTC. It encodes CASKPTGTYGYTF. The rearrangement uses TRBV6-1 and TRBJ1-2, with 7 bases that match TRBD1. V was pared by 7 bases and J by 4 bases, with 6 bases of the junction left unmatched. From germline, CDR1 is MNHNS and CDR2 SASEGT. The CDR3 length is 13 residues.